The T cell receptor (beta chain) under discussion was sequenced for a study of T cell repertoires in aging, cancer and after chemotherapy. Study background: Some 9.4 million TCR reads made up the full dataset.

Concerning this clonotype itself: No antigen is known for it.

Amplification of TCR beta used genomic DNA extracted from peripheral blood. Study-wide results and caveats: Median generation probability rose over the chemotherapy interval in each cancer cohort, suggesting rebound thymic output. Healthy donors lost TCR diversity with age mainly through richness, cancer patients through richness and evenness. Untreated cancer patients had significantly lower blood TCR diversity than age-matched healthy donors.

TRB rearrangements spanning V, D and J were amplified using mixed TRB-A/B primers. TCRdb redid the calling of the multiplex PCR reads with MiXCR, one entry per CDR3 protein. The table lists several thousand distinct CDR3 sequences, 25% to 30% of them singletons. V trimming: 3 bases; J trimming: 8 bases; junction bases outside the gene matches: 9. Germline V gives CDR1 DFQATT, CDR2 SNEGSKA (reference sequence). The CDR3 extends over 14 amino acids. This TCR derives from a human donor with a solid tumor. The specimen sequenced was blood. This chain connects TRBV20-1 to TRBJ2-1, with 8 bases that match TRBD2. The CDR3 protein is CSARAGGPEDEQFF. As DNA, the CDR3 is TGCAGTGCTAGGGCGGGGGGCCCCGAGGATGAGCAGTTCTTC.